This TCR beta chain comes out of a study of early T cells in non-severe SARS-CoV-2 infection. About the study: Investigators sequenced bulk RNA drawn from unsorted whole blood, and chains remained unpaired. Study-level results: CD4 and private specificities were missed by VDJdb matching, which favored anti-spike CD8 responses.

Individual cDNA molecules each received unique molecular identifiers attached to them. TCRdb reanalysed the 5' RACE reads using MiXCR and keeps one entry per CDR3 protein. The sample contains tens of thousands of distinct CDR3 sequences, approximately 12% of which appear only once. This clonotype has at least ten counts. Its specificity is unknown. Germline loops: CDR1 DFQATT, CDR2 SNEGSKA (reference sequence). The germline V and J ends were trimmed by 3 bases and 0 bases, with 12 bases remaining between them. This CDR3 is 15 amino acids long. The TCR comes from an adult who was a healthcare worker with PCR-confirmed SARS-CoV-2 infection or an uninfected control (not recorded which). The chain is built from TRBV20-1 and TRBJ1-5, with unresolved D. Material: whole blood. The CDR3 DNA reads as TGCAGTGCTAGTTTTTCGGGTTATAGCAATCAGCCCCAGCATTTT. Amino acid sequence: CSASFSGYSNQPQHF.